The entry that follows covers one T cell receptor beta chain sequence. Original analysis: Amplification of reference gene primers provided the estimated nucleated cell counts. Clones were read by immunoSEQ multiplex PCR, and TCRdb kept only the in-frame ones, dropping some. The DNA was the basis for D and trimming; V, J and clone size are from that table. The sample includes 150,000 to 200,000 clones, roughly 80% seen only once; the top ten take around 7%. The germline V gene encodes CDR1 MNHEY and CDR2 SVGAGI. The length of the CDR3 is 14 residues. V was trimmed by 8 bases and J by 6 bases, leaving 14 bases between them. It was during active infection that Seattle patients were enrolled and then longitudinally followed. The data are from a study of blood T cell repertoires in COVID-19. Whole-study context: Samples came from the United States, Italy and Spain, spanning acute and convalescent COVID-19. Nucleic acid was either cDNA or gDNA, and it came from T cells, B-cell-depleted T cells, or PBMCs.

This clonotype was sampled from a woman aged 40 to 55 with COVID-19, enrolled during active disease. The chain carries TRBV6-5 and TRBJ1-6; D possibly corresponds to TRBD1 (6 bases). Sequences were obtained from peripheral blood. CDR3: CASASQGRNSPLHF. CDR3 sequence (DNA): TGTGCCAGCGCCTCACAGGGCCGTAATTCACCCCTCCACTTT.